Given below is one TCR beta chain in context. The antigen remains unidentified. This sample was taken from a study of cytotoxic CD8 clonotypes in ibrutinib-treated CLL. Trimming left V 7 bases short and J 2 bases short, with 8 bases between. The germline V gene has CDR1 SGHTA and CDR2 FQGNSA. The CDR3 sequence is 12 residues long. Study outcomes and limitations: Treatment left the uncommon public clonotypes either contracted or stable in frequency. The clonality went up when patients responded to ibrutinib and dropped back toward baseline at progression.

Method: immunoSEQ multiplex PCR; TCRdb's copy keeps in-frame clones and lacks some. The data show about 85,000 clones, about four fifths seen once. This clonotype was sampled from a human donor with chronic lymphocytic leukemia. The chain employs TRBV7-2 and TRBJ1-1; D is unclear. Sequences were derived from PBMCs, sampled after 12 months of ibrutinib treatment. CDR3 in DNA: TGTGCCAGCAAGCCCCCTAACACTGAAGCTTTCTTT. This gives the protein CASKPPNTEAFF.